This T cell receptor (beta chain) appears in the sequencing data of a study of blood T cell repertoires in COVID-19 (dated by TCRdb to about 2020). Regarding the study in general: Samples from collaborators originated in the United States, Italy and Spain and spanned both the acute and convalescent phases of COVID-19. Subjects who had been exposed to COVID-19, were actively infected with it, or had recovered from it provided the deeply sampled blood TCRbeta repertoires that made up the dataset. Where available, HLA class I and class II types were taken from metadata supplied by the sample provider and were not determined by assay-based typing. A de-identified subject ID, COVID-19 status, age in years and sex were almost always included in the sample metadata. A freely available public database, intended as a resource for researchers studying the immune response to SARS-CoV-2, is where the repertoires were released. The samples were drawn from two sources: the first 160 participants of the ongoing ImmuneRACE study, and over 950 subjects contributed by 6 global collaborators. The material from the prospective study consisted of cDNA or gDNA derived from T cells, B-cell-depleted T cells, or PBMCs. Study-wide conclusions, independent of this receptor: The amount of clinical and demographic metadata varied by source and participant and was provided uncurated.

Each collaborating institution followed its own protocols to collect whole blood in K2EDTA tubes. Collaborator samples were shipped for TCRbeta analysis as frozen whole blood, isolated PBMCs, or DNA extracted from either sample type. On this clone itself: Its antigen is currently not known. It has no much larger one-base neighbor in the sample; base qualities were not kept.

The immunoSEQ Assay, a bias-controlled multiplex PCR, was used to amplify TCRbeta CDR3 regions from genomic DNA. Regarding the original processing steps: The number of nucleated cells in each sample was estimated by amplification of reference gene primers within the assay. To quantify the absolute abundance of each unique TCRbeta CDR3 rearrangement, sequence reads were collapsed and filtered. Productive Simpson clonality was computed per sample as the square root of Simpson's diversity index over productive rearrangements. This immuneACCESS table, as held by TCRdb, lists in-frame sequences with V and J called but not all clones. Of the missing ones, under half trace to an unresolved V gene in checked studies; the others have no known cause. The DNA was the basis for D and trimming; V, J and clone size are from that table. The sample records more than 150,000 clones, 80% to 90% of which are singletons. The ten largest clones take up about 15% of the sample.

V is cut back by 4 bases and J by 7 bases, with 6 bases in the junction unmatched. Based on the germline V gene, the CDR1 and CDR2 sequences are MNHEY and SVGAGI. Measured from the cysteine to the phenylalanine, the CDR3 is 14 residues long. Of the read, only the CDR3 DNA is kept; its 42 bases are in frame from base 1. The receptor's source is a woman aged 40 to 50 with acute or convalescent COVID-19. Sequencing was carried out using peripheral blood. Recombination connected TRBV6-5 to TRBJ1-2, and 10 junctional nucleotides match TRBD1. The nucleotide sequence is given as TGTGCCAGCAGTTGGACAGGGGGGGACTTTGGCTACACCTTC. It translates to CASSWTGGDFGYTF.